This TCR beta chain was captured in a study of beta chain features in type 1 diabetes. Study information: All samples yielded some 110 million examined sorted cells.

The authors sorted CD4+ naive, central memory, regulatory and stem cell-like memory cells via CD45RO/CCR7/CD25/CD127/CD95/CD27. Purity of each sorted population was above 95%. The authors reverse transcribed all of the isolated RNA, so sequencing captured expressed TCRB transcripts. Profiled with immunoSEQ multiplex PCR; TCRdb holds only in-frame clones, not every one. Of 900,000 or so clones listed, roughly 15% were seen once; the top ten hold 0.02% to 0.025%. Turning to this clone: Its antigen is unidentified.

V dropped 4 bases and J dropped 5 bases, with 11 bases sitting between them. Germline CDR1 reads LGHNA; CDR2 reads YNFKEQ. The CDR3 totals 13 residues. Findings and caveats of the study: The question of HLA type influencing TCRB rearrangement was one that remained unresolved here.

The sample taken for sequencing was naive CD4+ T cells from blood. This sequence originates from a woman aged 18-29 years in good health. The chain links TRBV4-2 to TRBJ2-5, with no clear D. The CDR3 DNA is TGTGCCAGCAGCCTGAAGATTGGGGAGACCCAGTACTTC. Translation gives CASSLKIGETQYF.